The 4 T cell receptor beta chains below come from one sample, sequenced in a study of blood T cell repertoires in COVID-19. Using immunoSEQ multiplex PCR, the repertoire was profiled, and TCRdb retains in-frame clones only, with some absent. This table has about 55,000 clones, over 80% appearing once. The sample taken for sequencing was peripheral blood. The source of these receptors is a man between 60 and 70 years old with acute or convalescent COVID-19.

The chain uses TRBV5-1 and TRBJ2-1; TRBD2 matches at 9 bases. The ends lost 2 bases at V and 8 bases at J; junction bases unmatched: 5. The CDR3 has 14 amino acids. Germline values: CDR1 SGHRS, CDR2 YFSETQ. The DNA for the CDR3 is TGCGCCAGCAGCTTTGACCTAGCGGGACATGAGCAGTTCTTC. Translating it yields CASSFDLAGHEQFF.

The J gene is TRBJ1-2, the V gene TRBV5-4; D not certain. CDR1 is SGHNT, CDR2 YYREEE, per germline (reference sequence). Trimming stripped 2 bases from V and 0 bases from J, with 11 bases between. This CDR3 comprises 15 residues. In nucleotides, the CDR3 is TGTGCCAGCAGCTTCCCAGGTGAAGCTAACTATGGCTACACCTTC. Translation gives CASSFPGEANYGYTF.

This chain uses TRBV7-9 with TRBJ2-1, with 10 bases that match TRBD2. V shed 5 bases and J 5 bases; nucleotides not matched to a gene: 6. The CDR3 loop spans 15 amino acids. From germline, CDR1 is SEHNR and CDR2 FQNEAQ (reference sequence). Here the CDR3 reads CASSVGLAEDNEQFF. CDR3 nucleotide sequence: TGTGCCAGCAGCGTAGGACTAGCGGAAGACAATGAGCAGTTCTTC.

V and J are TRBV7-2 and TRBJ2-1, with TRBD2 as a possible D gene (6 bases). Trimming left V 4 bases short and J 1 base short, with 20 bases between. The CDR3 is 18 amino acids. Germline V gene sequence: CDR1 SGHTA, CDR2 FQGNSA. CDR3 amino acids: CASSSPFFISGSYNEQFF. CDR3 nucleotides: TGTGCCAGCAGCTCACCTTTTTTTATTAGCGGATCCTACAATGAGCAGTTCTTC.